This record concerns one T cell receptor (beta chain) sequence. The sample belongs to a study of control samples from healthy donors and cancer patients. The CDR3 sequence is 15 residues long. Germline V gene lookup returns CDR1 SGHAT and CDR2 FQNNGV. The V and J ends lost 3 bases and 5 bases, in that order; junction bases with no gene match: 2. Repertoires were generated with immunoSEQ multiplex PCR, while TCRdb's copy carries only in-frame clones and drops some. The data show 75,000 to 95,000 clones, 85% to 95% seen once. The specimen sequenced was blood. This clonotype was obtained from a woman in her thirties in good health. The genes are TRBV11-2 and TRBJ2-3, with 13 bases identical to TRBD2. CDR3 nucleotide sequence: TGTGCCAGCAGCTTCACTAGCGGGGGGGGAGATACGCAGTATTTT. This gives the protein CASSFTSGGGDTQYF.